The 24 T cell receptor beta chains below were found in one sample sequenced in a study of T-cell reconstitution after alpha-beta-depleted transplantation in children. Construction of the TCRbeta library involved unique molecular identifiers. TCRdb re-analysed the PCR reads in MiXCR, keeping a single row per CDR3 protein. The data contain about 70,000 distinct CDR3 sequences, approximately 10% of them singletons. Source: PBMCs, taken before TCRalphabeta/CD19-depleted stem cell transplant. Receptors originate from a boy aged 5-17 years with acute myeloid leukemia, due to receive a stem cell transplant.

The chain has TRBV5-1 and TRBJ2-1; possible D gene TRBD2, 5 bases. Trimming pared 3 bases from V and 2 bases from J, leaving 15 bases between. CDR3 length: 16 residues. Germline V gene data show CDR1 as SGHRS and CDR2 as YFSETQ. CDR3 amino acids: CASSSRLTSAYNEQFF. For the CDR3, the DNA is TGCGCCAGCAGCTCCAGACTAACCTCCGCCTACAATGAGCAGTTCTTC. Combining the CDR3 with reference TRBV5-1 and TRBJ2-1 gives the whole variable domain KAGVTQTPRYLIKTRGQQVTLSCSPISGHRSVSWYQQTPGQGLQFLFEYFSETQRNKGNFPGRFSGRQFSNSRSEMNVSTLELGDSALYLCASSSRLTSAYNEQFFGPGTRLTVL.

There are many counts of this clonotype. V usage is TRBV12-3 or TRBV12-4 and J usage is TRBJ1-6; weak D call: TRBD1 (6 bases). The CDR3 is 12 residues long. The V end lost 5 bases, the J end lost 9 bases, and 8 bases lay between the germline ends. CDR3 residues: CASSQQGSPLHF. In nucleotides, the CDR3 is TGTGCCAGCAGTCAACAGGGTTCACCCCTCCACTTT.

This clonotype was counted at least ten times. The chain has TRBV29-1 and TRBJ2-6; tentative D call: TRBD2 (5 bases). The germline CDR1 and CDR2 sequences are SQVTM and ANQGSEA. The CDR3 consists of 13 residues. The germline V and J ends were trimmed by 6 bases and 4 bases, with 10 bases remaining between them. The CDR3 bases are TGCAGCGTGGACCCGGGGGGGGCCAACGTCCTGACTTTC. This encodes CSVDPGGANVLTF.

The chain combines TRBV12-3 or TRBV12-4 with TRBJ1-1; D is uncertain. This CDR3 spans 11 amino acids. Trimming stripped 6 bases from V and 5 bases from J, with 7 bases between. CDR3 sequence (DNA): TGTGCCAGCAGCCCCGGGACTGAAGCTTTCTTT. This sequence encodes CASSPGTEAFF.

This clonotype showed up many times. The chain joins TRBV29-1 to TRBJ2-2, with 12 nucleotides matching TRBD2. The length of the CDR3 is 17 residues. Losses at the gene ends were 7 bases for V and 6 bases for J; bases not matched to a gene: 15. Germline CDR1 SQVTM, CDR2 ANQGSEA. The CDR3 nucleotides read TGCAGCGCCGGCGGCCGGACTAGCGGGATTGTATCCGGGGAGCTGTTTTTT. Its protein product is CSAGGRTSGIVSGELFF.

This clonotype was recorded many times. The chain links TRBV4-2 to TRBJ1-1; a possible D gene is TRBD1 (6 bases). Trimming pared 4 bases from V and 1 base from J, leaving 10 bases between. The CDR3 extends over 14 amino acids. Germline values: CDR1 LGHNA, CDR2 YNFKEQ. The CDR3 reads CASSLIQGNTEAFF. The CDR3 DNA follows: TGTGCCAGCAGCCTAATACAGGGGAACACTGAAGCTTTCTTT.

This clonotype was counted at least ten times. This rearrangement joins TRBV7-3 to TRBJ2-1; the match to TRBD2 covers 7 bases. There are 15 residues in the CDR3. From germline, CDR1 is SGHTA and CDR2 FQGTGA. V lost 2 bases and J lost 7; bases outside the gene matches: 8. This CDR3 reads CASSLGRGSRNEQFF. CDR3 bases: TGTGCCAGCAGCTTAGGTCGCGGGAGTAGGAATGAGCAGTTCTTC.

The chain has TRBV10-3 and TRBJ1-2, with TRBD1 matching over 9 bases. Germline V CDR1 and CDR2: ENHRY, SYGVKD. J was trimmed by 0 bases and V by 6 bases; bases with no gene match: 5. This CDR3 contains 15 residues. The CDR3 loop is CAISSGTGSNYGYTF. CDR3 DNA sequence: TGTGCCATCAGCTCCGGGACAGGGTCTAACTATGGCTACACCTTC.

This clonotype was observed a handful of times. The chain links TRBV10-3 to TRBJ2-7; tentative D call: TRBD2 (7 bases). The CDR3 loop spans 14 amino acids. In germline, CDR1 is ENHRY, CDR2 SYGVKD. The V end was cut by 8 bases, the J end by 1 base, with 15 bases between. In DNA, the CDR3 is TGTGCCATCTGGGCGGGGGCTAATTCCTACGAGCAGTACGTC. As protein: CAIWAGANSYEQYV.

This clonotype was seen at least ten times. The chain couples TRBV20-1 to TRBJ2-3, with 11 bases aligning to TRBD2. This CDR3 contains 15 residues. V shed 6 bases, J shed 2 bases, and the junction held 7 bases outside the gene matches. The V gene's germline CDR1 is DFQATT and CDR2 SNEGSKA (reference sequence). The CDR3 coding sequence is TGCAGTGCCAGGGGACTAGCGGAGAACACAGATACGCAGTATTTT. This sequence encodes CSARGLAENTDTQYF.

This clonotype was observed many times. The rearrangement uses TRBV29-1 and TRBJ2-7, with TRBD2 matching 9 bases. Germline values: CDR1 SQVTM, CDR2 ANQGSEA. J lost 4 bases, V lost 3 bases, and 4 bases had no gene match. CDR3 length: 13 amino acids. CDR3 sequence: CSVEAGGPYEQYF. For the CDR3, the DNA is TGCAGCGTTGAGGCGGGAGGGCCGTACGAGCAGTACTTC.

At least ten counts were recorded for this clonotype. The chain carries TRBV24-1 and TRBJ2-5; D tentatively fits TRBD1 or TRBD2 (5 bases each). This CDR3 contains 16 residues. The germline V and J ends were trimmed by 5 bases and 4 bases, with 19 bases remaining between them. CDR1 is KGHDR, CDR2 SFDVKD, per germline. Here the CDR3 DNA reads TGTGCCACCAGTGTGTTGAGGGGCGGAATAGGAGAGACCCAGTACTTC. Its protein product is CATSVLRGGIGETQYF.

There are many counts of this clonotype. The rearrangement joins TRBV29-1 to TRBJ2-2, with D perhaps matching TRBD1 (5 bases). This CDR3 is 14 amino acids long. V was cut by 5 bases and J by 3 bases, with 13 bases left in between. Germline assignment: CDR1 SQVTM and CDR2 ANQGSEA. The CDR3 coding sequence is TGCAGCGTTTGTAAGGGGTCTTACACCGGGGAGCTGTTTTTT. Translation gives CSVCKGSYTGELFF.

This clonotype has ten or more counts. The J gene is TRBJ2-1, the V gene TRBV12-3 or TRBV12-4, with TRBD2 identical over 11 bases. Trimming cost V 5 bases and J 9 bases; bases outside gene matches: 9. The CDR3 contains 15 residues. CDR3 bases: TGTGCCAGCAGTCTTAGCGGGGGGGCCGGTGGTGAGCAGTTCTTC. Its translation is CASSLSGGAGGEQFF.

The table lists this clonotype with many counts. This chain uses TRBV5-5 with TRBJ2-5, with 10 positions matching TRBD2. In germline, CDR1 is SGHKS, CDR2 YYEKEE (reference sequence). With V trimmed by 0 bases and J by 5 bases, 7 bases remained unmatched. The CDR3 runs 16 residues. The CDR3 DNA reads TGTGCCAGCAGCTTGGCCCCTAGCGGGAGCGGGGAGACCCAGTACTTC. This translates into CASSLAPSGSGETQYF.

This clonotype was found many times. The J gene is TRBJ2-1, the V gene TRBV7-8, with 11 bases lining up with TRBD2. This CDR3 is 15 amino acids long. V lost 1 base to trimming and J lost 7 bases; unmatched junction nucleotides: 3. In germline, CDR1 is SGHVS, CDR2 FQNEAQ. This CDR3 reads CASSLGRLAGNEQFF. The CDR3 DNA reads TGTGCCAGCAGCTTAGGTAGACTAGCGGGGAATGAGCAGTTCTTC.

This clonotype was seen at least ten times. This chain links TRBV15 with TRBJ2-1; D not certain. The CDR3 covers 18 residues. The germline CDR1 and CDR2 sequences are LNHNV and YYDKDF (reference sequence). Trimming removed 0 bases at V and 0 bases at J, with 15 bases between. Written as DNA, the CDR3 is TGTGCCACCAGCAGAGATGGAAGTTGGCTCAACTCCTACAATGAGCAGTTCTTC. As protein: CATSRDGSWLNSYNEQFF.

This clonotype has a count of ten or more. The chain couples TRBV5-6 to TRBJ2-1; 13 bases fit TRBD2. J gave up 0 bases and V 5 bases, and 11 bases lay outside the gene matches. CDR1 and CDR2 (germline): SGHDT, YYEEEE. The CDR3 sequence is 19 residues long. CDR3 in DNA: TGTGCCAGCAGTTATTACGGACTAGCGGGAGTGAGCTCCTACAATGAGCAGTTCTTC. Translated: CASSYYGLAGVSSYNEQFF.

The sample holds many counts of this clonotype. The gene calls are TRBV20-1 and TRBJ2-1; the match to TRBD1 covers 8 bases. This CDR3 region has 15 residues. CDR1 and CDR2 (germline): DFQATT, SNEGSKA (reference sequence). The V gene end was trimmed by 6 bases and the J gene end by 8 bases; junction bases not matched to a gene: 15. The CDR3, as DNA: TGCAGTGCCAGCCTCCGGGACAGGAAAGGGGATGAGCAGTTCTTC. It specifies CSASLRDRKGDEQFF.

This clonotype has ten or more counts. V usage is TRBV4-2 and J usage is TRBJ1-5, with TRBD1 as a possible D gene (6 bases). V was shortened by 3 bases and J by 4 bases, with 10 bases between the two germline ends. The CDR3 has 14 amino acids. CDR1 and CDR2 (germline): LGHNA, YNFKEQ. The CDR3 DNA reads as TGTGCCAGCAGCCAGGACAGTCATAATCAGCCCCAGCATTTT. It encodes CASSQDSHNQPQHF.

In its sample, this clonotype was seen many times. This chain uses TRBV4-3 with TRBJ2-7, with D perhaps TRBD1 or TRBD2 (5 bases each). V was clipped by 2 bases and J by 7 bases, with 24 bases between them. From germline, CDR1 is LGHNA and CDR2 YSLEER. The CDR3 spans 17 residues. The CDR3 sequence is CASSQKRGGFGANEQYF. Here the CDR3 DNA reads TGCGCCAGCAGCCAAAAAAGGGGTGGGTTCGGGGCGAATGAGCAGTACTTC.

This clonotype occurred many times. The gene calls are TRBV4-2 and TRBJ2-2; no definite D call. CDR1 and CDR2 from the germline V gene are LGHNA and YNFKEQ. V gave up 4 bases and J gave up 7 bases, with 4 bases separating them. The CDR3 loop spans 11 amino acids. CDR3 in DNA: TGTGCCAGCAGCCCCGACGGGGAGCTGTTTTTT. This encodes CASSPDGELFF.

This clonotype was counted at least ten times. This rearrangement joins TRBV12-3 or TRBV12-4 to TRBJ2-2, with TRBD2 as a possible D gene (6 bases). This CDR3 comprises 13 residues. Trimming cost V 7 bases and J 6 bases, with 12 bases left between them. The CDR3 nucleotides read TGTGCCAGCATACTCGGGGGTCCCGGGGAGCTGTTTTTT. This encodes CASILGGPGELFF.

This clonotype came up many times. The DNA for the CDR3 is TGTGCCAGCAGTTACCAGGACAGTGATGGAAAACTGTTTTTT. Translating gives CASSYQDSDGKLFF. The J gene is TRBJ1-4, the V gene TRBV6-5; TRBD1 is a possible D gene (6 bases). Germline lookup yields CDR1 MNHEY and CDR2 SVGAGI. The V end lost 2 bases, the J end lost 10 bases, and 14 bases lay between the germline ends. The CDR3 is 14 amino acids.